This T cell receptor (beta chain) was sequenced for a study of cytomegalovirus exposure and HLA in healthy donors. The study's findings and limits: Reports state that TCR beta sequences accurately predicted most subjects' HLA-A and HLA-B alleles.

J gave up 4 bases and V 4 bases, and 11 bases lay outside the gene matches. The V gene's germline CDR1 is SGHDT and CDR2 YYEEEE. There are 18 residues in the CDR3. The PCR ran on 60 Vbeta and 13 Jbeta primers. The assay was immunoSEQ multiplex PCR, and TCRdb's table has in-frame clones only and misses some. The sample table sets out roughly 120,000 clones. As to this clone: Its antigen is unknown.

Healthy donors of bone marrow made up the group. The chain joins TRBV5-6 to TRBJ1-4; 12 bases fit TRBD1. Sequenced material: PBMCs. The sequence derives from a man aged 25 to 45 in good health and CMV-seronegative. The chain's CDR3 is CASSKPGTGGRVNEKLFF. The CDR3 DNA is TGTGCCAGCAGCAAACCCGGGACAGGGGGCCGGGTTAATGAAAAACTGTTTTTT.